The rows below give T cell receptor beta chains drawn from one sample of a study of cytomegalovirus exposure and HLA in healthy donors. Measured with immunoSEQ multiplex PCR; TCRdb has only the in-frame clones, and not every one. Of some 110,000 clones in the sample, roughly 15% were seen once. The material sequenced was PBMCs. The receptors stem from a female donor in good health and CMV-seronegative. The CDR3 runs from the conserved cysteine through the conserved F or W. A D gene is named only where the DNA matches it firmly. Clone size, where shown, is once, few, many, or a class for clones that have expanded.

V gene	clone size	J gene	D gene	CDR3 protein	CDR3 DNA
TRBV4-3	.	TRBJ2-6	.	CASSQDHHSGANVLTF	TGCGCCAGCAGCCAAGATCATCACTCTGGGGCCAACGTCCTGACTTTC
TRBV27	few	TRBJ2-7	TRBD2	CASSSPRLAGGREQYF	TGTGCCAGCAGTTCTCCCAGACTAGCGGGAGGACGTGAGCAGTACTTC
TRBV2	.	TRBJ2-1	.	CAIPAGQRSSYNEQFF	TGTGCCATCCCCGCGGGCCAGCGGAGCTCCTACAATGAGCAGTTCTTC
TRBV4-2	few	TRBJ2-7	.	CASSQVSPQGDEQYF	TGTGCCAGCAGCCAAGTTTCCCCCCAAGGGGACGAGCAGTACTTC
TRBV7-7	.	TRBJ2-5	.	CASSLAPAGETQYF	TGTGCTAGCAGCTTAGCCCCCGCCGGGGAGACCCAGTACTTC
TRBV7-9	few	TRBJ1-3	.	CASSLDGGGNTIYF	TGTGCCAGCAGCTTAGATGGCGGCGGAAACACCATATATTTT
TRBV28	few	TRBJ2-7	TRBD1	CASSQTGGGYEQYF	TGTGCCAGCAGCCAGACAGGGGGAGGCTACGAGCAGTACTTC
TRBV5-6	.	TRBJ1-2	.	CASSLFRNYGYTF	TGTGCCAGCAGCTTGTTCCGTAACTATGGCTACACCTTC
TRBV11-2	.	TRBJ1-3	.	CASSLDSGSGNTIYF	TGTGCCAGCAGCCTAGACAGCGGCTCTGGAAACACCATATATTTT
TRBV6-6	few	TRBJ2-7	.	CASEGAQSYEQYF	TGTGCCTCGGAGGGGGCTCAGTCCTACGAGCAGTACTTC
TRBV13	.	TRBJ1-4	.	CASSSYQGSEKLFF	TGTGCCAGCAGCTCCTACCAGGGGAGTGAAAAACTGTTTTTT
TRBV7-8	.	TRBJ1-5	.	CASSPGGEGQPQHF	TGTGCCAGCAGCCCAGGTGGCGAAGGACAGCCCCAGCATTTT
TRBV19	few	TRBJ1-5	.	CASSLSGPQHF	TGTGCCAGTAGTCTTTCAGGGCCCCAGCATTTT
TRBV6-6	.	TRBJ1-5	TRBD1	CASSYGQGGNQPQHF	TGTGCCAGCAGTTACGGACAGGGCGGCAATCAGCCCCAGCATTTT
TRBV5-5	.	TRBJ2-7	.	CASSSASPYEQYF	TGTGCCAGCAGCTCTGCTAGTCCCTACGAGCAGTACTTC
TRBV5-4	few	TRBJ2-7	TRBD2	CASSTSSGGASEQYF	TGTGCCAGCAGCACTTCTAGCGGGGGGGCAAGCGAGCAGTACTTC
TRBV27	.	TRBJ2-7	TRBD2	CASRTGTSGIYEQYF	TGTGCCAGCAGAACCGGGACTAGCGGGATCTACGAGCAGTACTTC
TRBV6-5	few	TRBJ1-1	.	CASIDLGGAFF	TGTGCCAGCATCGACCTGGGGGGAGCTTTCTTT
TRBV5-4	.	TRBJ2-3	TRBD1	CASSHLTGTDTQYF	TGTGCCAGCAGCCACTTGACAGGGACAGATACGCAGTATTTT
TRBV9	.	TRBJ2-7	.	CASSVGGATTAYEQYF	TGTGCCAGCAGCGTAGGTGGAGCCACCACCGCCTACGAGCAGTACTTC
TRBV4-3	.	TRBJ2-1	TRBD2	CASSQEAGGPYNEQFF	TGCGCCAGCAGCCAAGAAGCGGGAGGTCCCTACAATGAGCAGTTCTTC
TRBV4-1	.	TRBJ1-1	.	CASSQAWGPRDTEAFF	TGCGCCAGCAGCCAAGCCTGGGGCCCAAGGGACACTGAAGCTTTCTTT
TRBV5-4	few	TRBJ2-7	TRBD2	CASSLGVGGGEEHEQYF	TGTGCCAGCAGCTTGGGTGTTGGCGGGGGGGAAGAGCACGAGCAGTACTTC
TRBV7-2	.	TRBJ2-3	TRBD2	CASSKAGLAGGQDTQYF	TGTGCCAGCAGTAAAGCCGGACTAGCGGGAGGGCAAGATACGCAGTATTTT
TRBV28	.	TRBJ2-3	TRBD2	CASTLAGGGLSDTQYF	TGTGCCAGCACCCTAGCGGGAGGGGGGTTGTCAGATACGCAGTATTTT
TRBV7-9	.	TRBJ2-6	.	CASKQDLSGANVLTF	TGTGCCAGCAAACAGGATCTCTCTGGGGCCAACGTCCTGACTTTC
TRBV2	.	TRBJ1-2	.	CASSALLSGDGYTF	TGTGCCAGCAGTGCCCTACTGTCGGGGGATGGCTACACCTTC
TRBV19	.	TRBJ2-7	.	CASSIRQGGYEQYF	TGTGCCAGTAGTATTCGGCAGGGGGGCTACGAGCAGTACTTC
TRBV27	few	TRBJ2-7	TRBD2	CASSLSPSGGHEQYF	TGTGCCAGCAGTTTATCGCCCAGCGGGGGACACGAGCAGTACTTC
TRBV5-1	.	TRBJ1-5	.	CASRDNEYQPQHF	TGCGCCAGCAGAGACAATGAGTATCAGCCCCAGCATTTT
TRBV7-2	few	TRBJ2-1	.	CASSSSSGYNEQFF	TGTGCCAGCAGCTCTAGTAGCGGATACAATGAGCAGTTCTTC
TRBV5-6	few	TRBJ2-3	TRBD2	CASSLAGARDTQYF	TGTGCCAGCAGCCTAGCGGGAGCGAGGGATACGCAGTATTTT
TRBV9	few	TRBJ2-1	TRBD1	CASSVGQGSHNEQFF	TGTGCCAGCAGCGTGGGACAGGGATCCCACAATGAGCAGTTCTTC
TRBV5-1	few	TRBJ2-3	TRBD2	CASSPSGGSDTQYF	TGCGCCAGCAGTCCTAGCGGGGGCTCAGATACGCAGTATTTT
TRBV30	.	TRBJ1-2	.	CAWSYTGVGYTF	TGTGCCTGGAGCTACACGGGGGTGGGGTACACCTTC
TRBV9	.	TRBJ2-7	.	CASTEGDGVSSYEQYF	TGTGCCAGCACCGAAGGGGATGGGGTGAGCTCCTACGAGCAGTACTTC
TRBV6-1	few	TRBJ1-4	TRBD1	CASRKDRINEKLFF	TGTGCCAGCAGAAAGGACAGGATTAATGAAAAACTGTTTTTT
TRBV6-6	many	TRBJ2-6	.	CASGGAGANVLTF	TGTGCCAGCGGAGGCGCTGGGGCCAACGTCCTGACTTTC
TRBV19	.	TRBJ1-2	.	CASIGVTANYGYTF	TGTGCCAGTATCGGTGTGACAGCTAACTATGGCTACACCTTC
TRBV27	.	TRBJ2-7	TRBD2	CASKSGLAGGVSYEQYF	TGTGCCAGCAAGTCGGGACTAGCGGGGGGGGTCTCCTACGAGCAGTACTTC
TRBV5-6	.	TRBJ2-3	TRBD2	CASSLALAGFTDTQYF	TGTGCCAGCAGCTTGGCACTAGCGGGGTTCACAGATACGCAGTATTTT
TRBV25-1	few	TRBJ2-5	TRBD2	CASSGGETQYF	TGTGCCAGCAGCGGGGGGGAGACCCAGTACTTC
TRBV4-3	few	TRBJ2-3	.	CASSQDHTGTDTQYF	TGCGCCAGCAGCCAAGATCATACAGGCACAGATACGCAGTATTTT
TRBV14	few	TRBJ1-1	.	CASSHSRDPTEAFF	TGTGCCAGCAGCCACTCCAGGGATCCCACTGAAGCTTTCTTT
TRBV11-2	few	TRBJ2-3	.	CASSPSVAQYF	TGTGCCAGCAGCCCGTCGGTTGCGCAGTATTTT
TRBV29-1	few	TRBJ2-3	.	CSVARQGTDTQYF	TGCAGCGTTGCTAGGCAGGGAACTGATACGCAGTATTTT
TRBV5-1	few	TRBJ1-1	TRBD1	CASSSRQGPGTEAFF	TGCGCCAGCAGCTCGAGACAGGGGCCGGGCACTGAAGCTTTCTTT
TRBV7-9	few	TRBJ2-2	TRBD1	CASSPGQVATGELFF	TGTGCCAGCAGCCCGGGACAGGTTGCAACCGGGGAGCTGTTTTTT
TRBV10-3	.	TRBJ1-5	.	CAISGTGQSGSHQPQHF	TGTGCCATCAGCGGAACTGGACAGTCTGGGTCCCATCAGCCCCAGCATTTT
TRBV27	.	TRBJ1-6	.	CASSSYNSPLHF	TGTGCCAGCAGTTCGTATAATTCACCCCTCCACTTT
TRBV2	.	TRBJ1-5	.	CASSEAGGGVSPQHF	TGTGCCAGCAGTGAAGCGGGAGGGGGGGTTTCGCCCCAGCATTTT
TRBV16	.	TRBJ1-5	TRBD1	CASRTGRINQPQHF	TGTGCCAGCCGGACAGGGCGAATCAATCAGCCCCAGCATTTT
TRBV4-1	once	TRBJ2-7	.	CASSQQSQGAHYEQYF	TGCGCCAGCAGCCAACAATCCCAAGGGGCCCACTACGAGCAGTACTTC
TRBV29-1	.	TRBJ1-1	TRBD1	CSVDPTGFEAFF	TGCAGCGTCGACCCGACAGGGTTCGAAGCTTTCTTT
TRBV7-3	.	TRBJ2-1	.	CASSSRQDKNEQFF	TGTGCCAGCAGCTCAAGGCAGGACAAAAATGAGCAGTTCTTC
TRBV9	few	TRBJ1-4	.	CASSVGAAGRSTEKLFF	TGTGCCAGCAGCGTAGGGGCGGCTGGGAGGAGTACTGAAAAACTGTTTTTT
TRBV27	.	TRBJ1-1	.	CASSYTGYGNAFF	TGTGCCAGCAGTTACACAGGGTACGGAAACGCTTTCTTT
TRBV4-2	.	TRBJ1-5	TRBD1	CASSQDPFTGDYGQPQHF	TGTGCCAGCAGCCAAGATCCGTTCACAGGGGATTATGGACAGCCCCAGCATTTT
TRBV5-4	few	TRBJ2-2	TRBD1	CASSWDRVETGELFF	TGTGCCAGCAGCTGGGACAGGGTAGAGACCGGGGAGCTGTTTTTT